This T cell receptor beta chain was found in a study of blood T cells in healthy people across ages (dated by TCRdb to between 2015 and 2016). As for the study more broadly: In model experiments, roughly one uniquely barcoded TCR beta cDNA molecule per two T cells was captured by template switching. Age-related changes in TCR beta repertoire diversity were measured in the study by deep sequencing normalized with unique cDNA molecular identifiers. The donors were divided into four age groups: young (average around 17 years), middle-aged (approximately 42), aged (about 56) and long-lived (roughly 86). To avoid experimental bias, donors of different ages were randomly spread across the sequencing lanes. The study analyzed two additional independent replicas of 1 million unique cDNA reads from the same blood draw for two donors, one aged 18 to 30 and one aged 80 or older.

The paper's findings and limits, for the study overall: Because profiling used bulk unsorted PBMCs, naive and antigen-experienced compartments could not be compared conclusively. Donor CMV infection status was unknown, potentially confounding age-related changes in expanded clonotypes. The percentage of naive T cells measured by flow cytometry correlated strongly with observed TCR beta diversity. Total diversity estimates from one million sequenced T cells were considered lower bounds and underestimates. The long-lived group showed more naive CD4+ T cells, fewer expanded clones and increased TCR diversity than the aged group, suggesting age selection. As age increased, observed TCR beta diversity per million T cells dropped in a roughly linear way, and a significant reduction was already evident by age about 40.

With respect to this clonotype: The target of this receptor is not known. Base qualities are not at hand, and no much larger clone is one base apart.

Systemically healthy Caucasian individuals from Russia, some 40 in total and aged roughly 6 to 95 years, were included as donors. Each donor gave about 9.2 milliliters of peripheral blood, drawn into EDTA-treated Vacutainer tubes. Ficoll-Paque density-gradient centrifugation was used to isolate PBMCs, with at least 7 million per sample. Total RNA was extracted from PBMCs with Trizol reagent, with at least 5 micrograms obtained per sample. For every donor, an aliquot of PBMCs went through flow cytometry to measure the percentages of naive CD45RAhigh/CD27high T cells. V has 0 bases trimmed and J has 5 bases trimmed; junction bases matching no gene number 13. The CDR3 contains 17 residues, cysteine and phenylalanine counted. The only DNA kept is the CDR3, 51 bases in frame from the first base. Based on the germline V gene, the CDR1 and CDR2 sequences are SGHRS and YFSETQ. The library was made by 5' RACE. The sequencer listed for this sample is Illumina HiSeq 2500. A second roughly 6 to 11 cycle PCR used a sample-barcoded 5' primer and a J-beta primer mix. A template-switch 5' adaptor carrying 12 random nucleotides introduced a unique molecular identifier onto each TCR beta cDNA molecule. At least 3 million CDR3-containing paired-end reads were obtained from each sample. All of the RNA was converted into first-strand cDNA using the Mint cDNA synthesis kit, with a TRBC-specific oligonucleotide serving as the primer. After uracil-DNA glycosylase treatment, a first 18-cycle PCR used universal primers M1SS and BC2_uni_R on all cDNA. Per the source publication's procedure: Each sample was normalized by randomly selecting 1 million high-quality reads, each carrying a distinct molecular identifier. Reads sharing molecular identifiers were discarded rather than binned into consensus sequences. MiTCR, set to a Q25 quality threshold and the strictest error-elimination algorithm, was used for CDR3 identification, clonotype clustering and error correction. A nonparametric unseen species model with Euler transformation was used to estimate a lower bound on total TCR beta diversity. TCRdb ran its own pipeline on the public reads, namely fastp trimming at Q25 and MiXCR clone calling, and kept in-frame beta chains. Merged by CDR3 protein, the rows form single entries marked with the most common genes and DNA. The V and J calls were not made by the authors but by TCRdb's processing. This sample holds 850,000 to 950,000 distinct CDR3 sequences; more than 25% were observed only once. Roughly 17% of the sample rests with the top ten.

The clonotype was recovered from a woman older than 75 in good health. The specimen was blood. The rearrangement joined TRBV5-1 to TRBJ1-2, with TRBD1 matching 7 junction bases. The CDR3 protein sequence reads: CASSLGSGGSERYGYTF. The bases read TGCGCCAGCAGCTTGGGGTCAGGGGGTTCCGAGCGTTATGGCTACACCTTC.